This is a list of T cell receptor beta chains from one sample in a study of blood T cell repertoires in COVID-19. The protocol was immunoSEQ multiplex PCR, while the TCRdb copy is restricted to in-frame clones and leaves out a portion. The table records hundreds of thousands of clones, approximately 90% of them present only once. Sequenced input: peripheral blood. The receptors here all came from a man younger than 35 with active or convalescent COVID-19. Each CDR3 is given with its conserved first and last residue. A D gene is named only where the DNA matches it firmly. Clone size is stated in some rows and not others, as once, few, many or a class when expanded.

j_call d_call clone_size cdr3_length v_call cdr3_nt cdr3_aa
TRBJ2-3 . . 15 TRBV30 TGTGCCTGGAGCGGACCGGGACTCCAGCAAAATACGCAGTATTTT CAWSGPGLQQNTQYF
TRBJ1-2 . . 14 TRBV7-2 TGTGCCAGCAGCTTAGCCCAGGGGCACTATGGCTACACCTTC CASSLAQGHYGYTF
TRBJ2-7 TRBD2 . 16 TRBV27 TGTGCCAGCAGCCTGAGCGGACTAGCGGGCACCTACGAGCAGTACTTC CASSLSGLAGTYEQYF
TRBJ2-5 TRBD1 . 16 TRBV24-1 TGTGCCACCAGTGATTTGGGGACAGGGGTACGAGAGACCCAGTACTTC CATSDLGTGVRETQYF
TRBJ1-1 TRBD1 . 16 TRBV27 TGTGCCAGCAGGAGGGGGGCAGGGGGCATTAACACTGAAGCTTTCTTT CASRRGAGGINTEAFF
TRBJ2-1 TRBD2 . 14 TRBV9 TGTGCCAGCAGCGTCCTAGCGGGTAACAATGAGCAGTTCTTC CASSVLAGNNEQFF
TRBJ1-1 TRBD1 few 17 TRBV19 TGTGCCAGTAGTTCGACAGGGTCGCGGACCTCGTCCACTGAAGCTTTCTTT CASSSTGSRTSSTEAFF
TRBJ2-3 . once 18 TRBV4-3 TGCGCCAGCAGCCGCAAAAAGGGTGGTAGCGCCAACACAGATACGCAGTATTTT CASSRKKGGSANTDTQYF
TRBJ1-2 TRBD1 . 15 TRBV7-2 TGTGCCAGCAGCCTATCGGGACAGGCTGGGGGAGGCTACACCTTC CASSLSGQAGGGYTF
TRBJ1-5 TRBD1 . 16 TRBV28 TGTGCCAGCAGTTCCCTGCTTACAGGGGACAATCAGCCCCAGCATTTT CASSSLLTGDNQPQHF
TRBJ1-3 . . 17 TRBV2 TGTGCCAGCAGTGAAATTTCGGCAGGGTCCTCTGGAAACACCATATATTTT CASSEISAGSSGNTIYF
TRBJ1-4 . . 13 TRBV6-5 TGTGCCAGCGGGGGGGAATGGGGTGAAAAACTGTTTTTT CASGGEWGEKLFF
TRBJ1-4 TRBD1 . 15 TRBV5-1 TGCGCCAGCAGCTTGGGGTCAGGGGGCGATGAAAAACTGTTTTTT CASSLGSGGDEKLFF
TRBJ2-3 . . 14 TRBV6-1 TGTGCCAGCAGTGAAAGGGGTCAGGAAGATACGCAGTATTTT CASSERGQEDTQYF